These 7 T cell receptor beta chains came from one sample sequenced in a study of T cell responses to AZD1222 COVID-19 vaccine. Some clones are missing from TCRdb's copy, which holds only in-frame ones; the method was immunoSEQ multiplex PCR. The repertoire includes about 130,000 clones, roughly 90% of them detected once, and 4.2% sits in the top ten. The specimen was peripheral blood, collected on day 0 of AZD1222 vaccination. The source is an adult in good health.

The V and J genes are TRBV15 and TRBJ2-5; no clear D gene. Looked up from germline, CDR1 is LNHNV and CDR2 is YYDKDF (reference sequence). CDR3 length equals 11 residues. Trimming removed 1 base at V and 4 bases at J, with 1 base between. For the CDR3, the DNA is TGTGCCACCAGCAGAGTAGAGACCCAGTACTTC. Translation: CATSRVETQYF.

This clone has only one observation. The gene calls are TRBV10-3 and TRBJ2-1, with D tentatively TRBD2 (6 bases). Germline CDR1 and CDR2: ENHRY and SYGVKD. V was shortened by 10 bases and J by 4 bases, with 17 bases between the two germline ends. There are 14 residues in the CDR3. CDR3 nucleotides: TGTGCCACGGAAGCGGGTAGTAGTTACAATGAGCAGTTCTTC. This gives the protein CATEAGSSYNEQFF.

The V gene is TRBV19, the J gene TRBJ2-1, with D possibly matching TRBD2 (5 bases). The germline V gene encodes CDR1 LNHDA and CDR2 SQIVND (reference sequence). The CDR3 sequence is 13 residues long. V was shortened by 5 bases and J by 4 bases, with 9 bases between the two germline ends. In DNA form, the CDR3 reads TGTGCCAGTAGTCAGAGGGAATACAATGAGCAGTTCTTC. Protein sequence: CASSQREYNEQFF.

V and J are TRBV7-2 and TRBJ2-7; 9 nucleotides agree with TRBD1. Trimming removed 6 bases from V and 4 bases from J; junction bases left unmatched: 22. CDR3 length: 19 amino acids. Germline loops: CDR1 SGHTA, CDR2 FQGNSA. The CDR3 is CASSTYGGQGAGVGYEQYF. Here the CDR3 DNA reads TGTGCCAGCAGTACTTATGGGGGACAGGGCGCTGGGGTGGGTTACGAGCAGTACTTC.

This clone appeared a single time. V usage is TRBV9 and J usage is TRBJ2-7; TRBD1 aligns across 8 bases. Per germline, CDR1 SGDLS and CDR2 YYNGEE. After removal of 2 bases from V and 2 bases from J, the junction contained 6 bases not matched to a gene. There are 15 residues in the CDR3. The CDR3 bases are TGTGCCAGCAGCGTTGGAGCAGGGGGCGCCTACGAGCAGTACTTC. It codes for CASSVGAGGAYEQYF.

The rearrangement joins TRBV6-5 to TRBJ1-2, with TRBD1 as a possible D gene (5 bases). The length of the CDR3 is 14 residues. The germline V gene encodes CDR1 MNHEY and CDR2 SVGAGI. Trimming stripped 6 bases from V and 5 bases from J, with 16 bases between. CDR3 nucleotides: TGTGCCAGCAGCCCCCAGGGAGGCTCATATGGCTACACCTTC. Its protein is CASSPQGGSYGYTF.

J is TRBJ1-1 and V is TRBV15, with no clear D. Trimming pared 1 base from V and 4 bases from J, leaving 13 bases between. Germline CDR1 LNHNV, CDR2 YYDKDF (reference sequence). This CDR3 contains 15 residues. Written as DNA, the CDR3 is TGTGCCACCAGCAGAGGCATGGGGTCAGGCACTGAAGCTTTCTTT. Its translation: CATSRGMGSGTEAFF.